This is a list of T cell receptor beta chains from one sample in a study of T cell responses to AZD1222 COVID-19 vaccine. Repertoires were generated with immunoSEQ multiplex PCR, while TCRdb's copy carries only in-frame clones and drops some. The table lists approximately 120,000 clones, 75% to 90% of them singletons. The sequencing used peripheral blood, collected 28 days after the second AZD1222 dose. The origin of the receptors is an adult who received the AZD1222 COVID-19 vaccine. The conserved cysteine and the conserved F or W are not part of the CDR3 here. The D gene is left open where the match is weak.

TRBJ1-2	.	TRBV12-3/TRBV12-4	ASSLGDGYT
TRBJ2-2	TRBD2	TRBV28	ASSPPHGLAGGRTGELF
TRBJ2-2	TRBD1	TRBV28	ASSPTGTGRTGELF
TRBJ1-3	.	TRBV4-3	ASSQDPQGGNTIY
TRBJ2-7	.	TRBV6-1	ASSEAVPDGYSYEQY
TRBJ1-1	.	TRBV18	ASSPPSGGLNTEAF
TRBJ2-1	TRBD1	TRBV24-1	ATSDFTVQGAGEQF
TRBJ1-1	TRBD1	TRBV20-1	SASQDRVDEAF
TRBJ1-1	TRBD1	TRBV2	ASEWDSVTEAF
TRBJ2-1	TRBD1	TRBV5-8	ASSLLLTGGSYNEQF
TRBJ1-5	.	TRBV6-6	ASSPTGTSYQPQH
TRBJ2-7	TRBD2	TRBV5-6	ASSLTGTSGLRYEQY
TRBJ2-7	.	TRBV5-6	ASSRQLEQY
TRBJ1-3	.	TRBV19	ASHGSGTDSGNTIY
TRBJ2-1	.	TRBV29-1	SVLLANSYNEQF
TRBJ1-1	.	TRBV5-4	ASSLQVTVSTEAF
TRBJ2-7	.	TRBV6-2/TRBV6-3	ASSYPMYEQY
TRBJ2-1	.	TRBV7-3	ASSLRTSASEQF
TRBJ1-6	.	TRBV5-6	ASSLGGRYNSPLH
TRBJ2-7	.	TRBV11-3	ASSLDRSYEQY
TRBJ1-6	.	TRBV3-1/TRBV3-2	ASSQQAGSPLH
TRBJ2-7	TRBD2	TRBV6-1	ASSDFRTSGAYEQY
TRBJ2-7	.	TRBV7-2	ASSRGLNREQY
TRBJ1-1	TRBD1	TRBV2	ASSLPGQGVRGGGTEAF
TRBJ2-7	TRBD1	TRBV28	ASSPSGDRVSYEQY
TRBJ1-2	.	TRBV6-5	ASSYSGTFANYGYT
TRBJ1-4	.	TRBV12-3/TRBV12-4	ASSVSRGKLF
TRBJ1-1	TRBD1	TRBV10-3	AISVRTGEGRNTEAF
TRBJ2-7	.	TRBV12-3/TRBV12-4	ASSSLGLGEQY
TRBJ2-1	TRBD2	TRBV9	ASSVATSGGAGNEQF
TRBJ2-3	.	TRBV10-1	ASSDTGGTDTQY
TRBJ1-6	.	TRBV13	ASLRDRNSPLH
TRBJ1-4	.	TRBV6-5	ASSRQEKLF
TRBJ2-1	TRBD2	TRBV6-5	ASSSRRAGLNEQF
TRBJ2-7	.	TRBV3-1/TRBV3-2	ASSQDSYEQY
TRBJ1-3	.	TRBV5-1	ASSLDGVSGNTIY
TRBJ2-7	TRBD2	TRBV7-8	ASSPSGLPYEQY
TRBJ1-1	.	TRBV7-8	ASSGGGVGWAF
TRBJ1-4	.	TRBV2	ARAGGIGEKLF
TRBJ2-3	.	TRBV9	ASSSEQVNTDTQY
TRBJ1-5	.	TRBV19	ASSIGGGQPQH
TRBJ2-7	.	TRBV5-1	ASSFLEIGHLGWEQY
TRBJ2-3	.	TRBV5-1	ASSLVGGPADTQY
TRBJ1-2	.	TRBV7-2	ASSLVGQGKSNYGYT
TRBJ2-1	TRBD1	TRBV11-2	ASSWGQGVAQF
TRBJ2-3	.	TRBV5-1	ASSLALGSHTDTQY
TRBJ2-2	TRBD2	TRBV5-5	ASSLDSGGASNTGELF
TRBJ1-2	.	TRBV5-1	ASSPGPPPNYGYT
TRBJ1-5	TRBD1	TRBV24-1	ATSDLHPGGSNQPQH
TRBJ2-7	.	TRBV3-1/TRBV3-2	ASSQGAGYGGFEQY